This T cell receptor beta chain was captured by sequencing in a study of T cell repertoires in cytomegalovirus infection. TCRdb reprocessed the reads via MiXCR and lists one record per CDR3 protein. The sample consists of about a million distinct CDR3 sequences, less than 35% of them appearing once. Concerning this clonotype: The antigen is undetermined.

There are 17 residues in the CDR3. Germline V gene sequence: CDR1 SGHAT, CDR2 FQNNGV. V lost 2 bases, J lost 3 bases, and 17 bases lay in between. This chain uses TRBV11-2 with TRBJ2-1; a weak D match, TRBD1 (7 bases). Sequences were derived from cultured CD8+ T cells from PBMCs, sampled from culture after CMV antigen stimulation. This TCR was sampled from a human donor in good health (CMV status not recorded). Some clones in this sample may be carry-over from other donors' samples. The CDR3 spells CASSLRKGRDSYNEQFF. DNA for the CDR3: TGTGCCAGCAGCTTACGGAAAGGGCGGGACAGCTACAATGAGCAGTTCTTC.